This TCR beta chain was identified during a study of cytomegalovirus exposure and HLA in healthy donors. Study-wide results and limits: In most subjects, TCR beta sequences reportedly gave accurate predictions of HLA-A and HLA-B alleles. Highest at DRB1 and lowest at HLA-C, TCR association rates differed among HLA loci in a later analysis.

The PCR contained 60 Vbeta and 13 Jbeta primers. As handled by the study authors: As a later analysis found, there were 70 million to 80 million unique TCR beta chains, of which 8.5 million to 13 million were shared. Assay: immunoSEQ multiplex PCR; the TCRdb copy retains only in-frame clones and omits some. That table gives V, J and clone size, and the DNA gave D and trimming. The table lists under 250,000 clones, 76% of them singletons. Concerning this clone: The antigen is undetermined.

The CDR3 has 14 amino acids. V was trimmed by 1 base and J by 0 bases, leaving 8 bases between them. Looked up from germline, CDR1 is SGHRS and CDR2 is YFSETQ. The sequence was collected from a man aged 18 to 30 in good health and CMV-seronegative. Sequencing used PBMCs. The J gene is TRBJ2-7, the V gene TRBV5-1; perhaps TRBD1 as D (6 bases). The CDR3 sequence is CASSLTGISYEQYF. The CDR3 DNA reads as TGCGCCAGCAGCTTGACAGGGATCTCCTACGAGCAGTACTTC.